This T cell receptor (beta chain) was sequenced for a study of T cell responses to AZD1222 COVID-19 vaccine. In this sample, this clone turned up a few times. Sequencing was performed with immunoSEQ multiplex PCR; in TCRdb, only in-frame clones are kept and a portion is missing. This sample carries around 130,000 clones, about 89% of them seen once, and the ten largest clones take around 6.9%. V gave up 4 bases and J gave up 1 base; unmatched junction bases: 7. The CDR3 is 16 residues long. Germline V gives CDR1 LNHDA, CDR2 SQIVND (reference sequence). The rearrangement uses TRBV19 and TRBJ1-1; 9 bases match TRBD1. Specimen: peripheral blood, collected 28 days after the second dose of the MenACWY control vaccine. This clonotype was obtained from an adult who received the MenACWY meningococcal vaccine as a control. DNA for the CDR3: TGTGCCAGTAGTACGGGAGGGACAGGGCCGAACACTGAAGCTTTCTTT. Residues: CASSTGGTGPNTEAFF.